The entry that follows covers one T cell receptor (beta chain) sequence. Its target is not known. The data stem from a study of cytomegalovirus exposure and HLA in healthy donors. The study's findings and limits: According to reports, the classifier identified cytomegalovirus status with high specificity and sensitivity. Among the CMV-associated chains, a few were confirmed in vitro as specific for CMV antigens.

Some clones are missing from TCRdb's copy, which holds only in-frame ones; the method was immunoSEQ multiplex PCR. Of 100,000 to 150,000 clones listed, about 87% are singletons. V dropped 1 base and J dropped 0 bases, with 28 bases sitting between them. This CDR3 is built from 22 residues. Germline V gene sequence: CDR1 MDHEN, CDR2 SYDVKM. The sequence derives from a woman aged 18-30 years in good health and CMV-seronegative. The material sequenced was PBMCs. The chain links TRBV28 to TRBJ1-3; TRBD1 might be the D (6 bases). In DNA form, the CDR3 reads TGTGCCAGCAGTTTATTTGACCCAAGGGGGAGACGAACGTTGGGCTCTGGAAACACCATATATTTT. Its translation is CASSLFDPRGRRTLGSGNTIYF. The full variable domain, its missing parts supplied by reference TRBV28 and TRBJ1-3, is DVKVTQSSRYLVKRTGEKVFLECVQDMDHENMFWYRQDPGLGLRLIYFSYDVKMKEKGDIPEGYSVSREKKERFSLILESASTNQTSMYLCASSLFDPRGRRTLGSGNTIYFGEGSWLTVV.